The present entry profiles one TCR beta chain with its context. Its antigen has not been determined. No qualities accompany the bases; no much larger clone lies one base away. Patients with autoimmune disease history or receiving systemic immunosuppression were excluded from the trial. Peripheral blood for TCR sequencing was drawn from every dose cohort at baseline, at cycle 4 day 1 and at cycle 7 day 1. The samples were drawn from a first-in-human, open-label, multicenter phase I dose-escalation trial of ivuxolimab. Adults with locally advanced or metastatic head and neck squamous cell, hepatocellular, melanoma or renal cell carcinoma were enrolled in the trial. Before TCR sequencing, CD4+ T cells and CD8+ T cells were sorted from peripheral blood as separate populations. The data originate from a study of OX40 agonist ivuxolimab in advanced cancers. A note on the overall study: Ivuxolimab was a fully human IgG2 agonistic monoclonal antibody targeting the costimulatory receptor OX40 (CD134). Intravenous ivuxolimab was administered to patients every 2 weeks at six dose levels: 0.01, 0.1, 0.3, 1.5, 3 and 10 mg/kg. Among the 50 to 55 dose-escalation patients, 19 had hepatocellular carcinoma, around 15 melanoma, 9 renal cell carcinoma and 9 head and neck cancer. In the dose-escalation cohort, approximately 82% of patients were male, and the mean age was around 60 years, with a range of about 23 to 90. Patients were allowed to have had prior anti-PD-1, anti-PD-L1 or anti-CTLA-4 therapy, and around 41% of the dose-escalation patients had previously received checkpoint inhibitors. Partial responses were achieved by three dose-escalation patients, of whom one had hepatocellular carcinoma and two had cutaneous melanoma. Peripheral TCRbeta sequencing was intended to test whether TCR sequence diversity was altered and clonal T-cell expansion was caused by ivuxolimab. The paper reports the monotherapy dose-escalation portion (N ≈ 52 patients) of the phase I ivuxolimab trial. Paper-wide results and their limitations: The antigen specificity of the clonally expanded peripheral T cells was not determined. Low levels of normalized T-cell clonal expansion were also seen in some patients who did not respond. In partial responders in the 0.1-3.0 mg/kg groups, normalized peripheral clonal expansion was found to be among the lowest, especially among CD8+ T cells. On average, CD8+ T cells showed more expanded clones than CD4+ T cells after ivuxolimab. At doses from 0.1 to 3.0 mg/kg, clonal expansion was seen in both CD4+ and CD8+ blood T cells between baseline and week 6.

Genomic DNA was extracted from sorted cells for sequencing of the TCRbeta CDR3 region. TCRbeta CDR3 regions were sequenced using the immunoSEQ Assay. Drawn from immuneACCESS, this table holds only the in-frame rearrangements with V and J called that TCRdb kept. Clones are partly lost; checked studies trace under half to an unresolved V gene and leave the rest unexplained. The sample profile shows about 83,000 clones; about 90% of them were found once. 8.4% of the sample is taken by the ten largest. Taken from cysteine to phenylalanine, the CDR3 has 11 residues. Kept here is only the CDR3 DNA, which spans 33 bases and is read in frame from base 1. Sequences SQVTM (CDR1) and ANQGSEA (CDR2) are obtained from the germline V gene. V loses 6 bases, J loses 4 bases, and the germline ends lie 9 bases apart.

This chain is built from TRBV29-1 and TRBJ1-1, with no confident D gene call. The sample was CD4+ or CD8+ T cells sorted from blood, taken in a trial of the OX40 agonist ivuxolimab. The clonotype originates from an adult with an advanced solid tumor such as melanoma, head and neck, liver or kidney cancer. The sequenced DNA is TGCAGCGTGGTAGAACCCACTGAAGCTTTCTTT. It encodes CSVVEPTEAFF.